This TCR beta chain was sequenced in a study of blood T cell repertoires in COVID-19. Looking at the study overall: COVID-19 samples, acute and convalescent, were from the United States, Italy and Spain. T cells, B-cell-depleted T cells, or PBMCs provided the cDNA or gDNA that served as material.

The CDR3 is 15 residues long. Germline CDR1 is MNHNS and CDR2 is SASEGT. Trimming removed 3 bases from V and 2 bases from J, with 14 bases in between. Seattle's enrolled individuals joined amid active infection and were then monitored longitudinally. In the source study's methods: The assay estimated nucleated cells by amplifying reference gene primers. Profiled with immunoSEQ multiplex PCR; TCRdb holds only in-frame clones, not every one. The V and J calls and clone size are taken from that table; D and trimming were inferred from the DNA. Here the sample spans 300,000 to 400,000 clones, 89% being singletons.

The sample taken for sequencing was peripheral blood. The rearrangement links TRBV6-1 to TRBJ2-7; D may be TRBD1 (5 bases). This TCR derives from a young woman with COVID-19, enrolled during active disease. The DNA of the CDR3 is TGTGCCAGCAGTGATATAAGGGGAAGGGCCTACGAGCAGTACTTC. Protein product: CASSDIRGRAYEQYF.